This T cell receptor beta chain comes out of a study of molecular identifiers for immune sequencing clone quantification. Findings and limits, study-wide: Amid around 900,000 naive cells, spiked Jurkat TCR RNA from one cell was reportedly still detectable. Clones exceeding 20 RNA copies carried over 99% of effector molecules but under 1% of naive-cell molecules.

Worth noting for this clonotype: Its antigen is not identified. It may be a read error: a sequence one base away is much more abundant.

The J segment lost 10 bases and the V segment lost 8 bases, leaving 11 bases of the junction unmatched. CDR3 length: 12 amino acids. TCRdb independently ran MiXCR on the PCR reads; one entry per CDR3 protein. The table shows over 600,000 distinct CDR3 sequences, with about 20% occurring only once. The CD8+CD4-CCR7+CD45RA+ phenotype defined the sorted naive CD8 T cells. The specimen was naive CD8+ T cells from blood, with Jurkat cell RNA spiked in. Subset of the sample: FACS-sorted CD8+CD4-CCR7+CD45RA+ naive T cells. J is TRBJ1-2 and V is TRBV5-3, with 7 bases lining up with TRBD1. TRBV5-3 is assigned to the ORF class and has an uncertain function. The sequence was obtained from a human donor in good health. Some libraries in this study had Jurkat cell RNA spiked in. CDR3 DNA: TGTGCCAGCAGCCTTACAGGGGACGCCTACACCTTC. Its protein is CASSLTGDAYTF.